The T cell receptor (beta chain) described here comes from a study of blood T cell repertoires in COVID-19. Study at large: The United States, Italy and Spain supplied acute and convalescent COVID-19 samples. The analysed material was cDNA or gDNA that came from T cells, B-cell-depleted T cells, or PBMCs.

Self-reported history from a screening survey and questionnaire set each donor's cohort. The CDR3 sequence is 16 residues long. Original processing notes: Using reference gene primer amplification, nucleated cell counts were estimated. Produced via immunoSEQ multiplex PCR; TCRdb's table is partial and in-frame only. The DNA was the basis for D and trimming; V, J and clone size are from that table. This table holds some 330,000 clones, roughly 90% found once. Source material: PBMCs or T cells enriched from blood (not recorded which). The J gene is TRBJ1-2, the V gene TRBV21-1. TRBV21-1 corresponds to a pseudogene. The receptor's source is a woman under 40 who had recovered from COVID-19. This chain's CDR3 is CASSITAGRVLYGYTF. The CDR3 DNA sequence: TGTGCCAGCAGCATAACAGCGGGCAGGGTACTATACGGCTACACCTTC.